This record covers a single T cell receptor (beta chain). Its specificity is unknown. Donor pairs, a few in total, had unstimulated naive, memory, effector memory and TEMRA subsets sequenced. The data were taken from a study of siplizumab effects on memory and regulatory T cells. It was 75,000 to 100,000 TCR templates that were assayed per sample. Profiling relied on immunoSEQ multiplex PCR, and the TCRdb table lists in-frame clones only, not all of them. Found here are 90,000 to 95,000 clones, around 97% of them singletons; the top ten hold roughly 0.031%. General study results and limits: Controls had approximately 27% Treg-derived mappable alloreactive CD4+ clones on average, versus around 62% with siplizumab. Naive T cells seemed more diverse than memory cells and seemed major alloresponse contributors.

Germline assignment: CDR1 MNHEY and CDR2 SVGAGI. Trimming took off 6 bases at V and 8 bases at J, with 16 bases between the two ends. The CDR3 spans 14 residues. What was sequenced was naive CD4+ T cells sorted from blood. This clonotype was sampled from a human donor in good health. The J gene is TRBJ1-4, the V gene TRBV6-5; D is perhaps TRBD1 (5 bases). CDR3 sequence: CASSRGLNREKLFF. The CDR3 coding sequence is TGTGCCAGCAGCCGGGGCCTAAATAGAGAAAAACTGTTTTTT.